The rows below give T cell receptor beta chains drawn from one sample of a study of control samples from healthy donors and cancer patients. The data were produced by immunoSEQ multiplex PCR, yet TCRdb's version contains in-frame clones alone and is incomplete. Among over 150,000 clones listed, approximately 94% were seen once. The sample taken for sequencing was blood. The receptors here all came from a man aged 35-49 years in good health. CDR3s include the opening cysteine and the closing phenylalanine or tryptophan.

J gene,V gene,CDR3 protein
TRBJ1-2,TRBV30,CAWRGSNNYGYTF
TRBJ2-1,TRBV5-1,CASSRRTGYNEQFF
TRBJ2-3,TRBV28,CASSPVSLTDTQYF
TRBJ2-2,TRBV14,CASSPRSGGGPGELFF
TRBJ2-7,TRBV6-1,CASSEAPAGVYEQYF
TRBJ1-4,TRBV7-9,CASSLPTNEKLFF
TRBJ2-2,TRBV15,CATSRYSGRNTGELFF
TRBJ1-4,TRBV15,CATSSAGLPEKLFF
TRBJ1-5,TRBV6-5,CASSTWGGNQPQHF
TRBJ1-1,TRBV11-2,CASSLNRGAFF
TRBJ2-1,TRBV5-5,CASNMGAYNEQFF
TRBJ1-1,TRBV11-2,CASSLALGGHTEAFF
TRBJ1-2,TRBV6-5,CASRPPGGAIKGYTF
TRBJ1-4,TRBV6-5,CASSPGQNNEKLFF
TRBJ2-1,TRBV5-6,CASSFGPEQFF
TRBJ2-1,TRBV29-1,CSVDRGDYNEQFF
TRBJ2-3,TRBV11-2,CASSSDRGTDTQYF
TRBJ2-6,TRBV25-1,CASSELRQLGSGANVLTF
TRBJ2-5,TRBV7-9,CASSLTGKETQYF
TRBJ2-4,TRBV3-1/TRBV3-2,CASSRTSGGPKDIQYF
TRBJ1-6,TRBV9,CASSPGRTNSPLHF
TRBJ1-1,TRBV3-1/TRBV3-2,CASSHRGREAFF
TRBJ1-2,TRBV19,CASSARDIDYGYTF
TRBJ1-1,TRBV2,CASTGTLSDTEAFF
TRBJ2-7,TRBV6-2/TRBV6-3,CASTPRDRISYEQYF
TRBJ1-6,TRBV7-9,CASRRRTAGAGGSPLHF
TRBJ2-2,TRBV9,CASSLNTGELFF
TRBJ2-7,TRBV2,CASRAQGSVYEQYF
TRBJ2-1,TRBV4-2,CASSPTGLAGPNEQFF
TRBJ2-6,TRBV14,CASSQRLGAGANVLTF
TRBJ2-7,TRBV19,CASSIDGTGGKQYF
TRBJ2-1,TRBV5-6,CASSHGFSTGGLSYNEQFF
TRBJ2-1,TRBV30,CAWSDLAGVASYNEQFF
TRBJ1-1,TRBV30,CAWRRGTGTGGSTLMNTEAFF
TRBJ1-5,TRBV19,CASNGGWQPQHF
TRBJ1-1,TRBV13,CASRSPQGSTGAFF